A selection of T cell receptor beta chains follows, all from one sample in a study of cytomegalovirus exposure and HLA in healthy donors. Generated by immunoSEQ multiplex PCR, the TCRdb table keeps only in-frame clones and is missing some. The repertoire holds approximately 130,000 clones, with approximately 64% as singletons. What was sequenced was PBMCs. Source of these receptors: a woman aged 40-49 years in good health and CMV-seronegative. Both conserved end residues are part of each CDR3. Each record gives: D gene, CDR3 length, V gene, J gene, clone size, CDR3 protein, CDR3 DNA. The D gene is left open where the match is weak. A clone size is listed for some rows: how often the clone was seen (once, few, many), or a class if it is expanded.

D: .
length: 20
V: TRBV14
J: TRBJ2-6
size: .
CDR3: CASSQDDQAGVSSGANVLTF
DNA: TGTGCCAGCAGCCAAGATGATCAGGCAGGGGTGAGCTCTGGGGCCAACGTCCTGACTTTC

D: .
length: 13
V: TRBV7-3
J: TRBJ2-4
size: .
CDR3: CASSLGPPNIQYF
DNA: TGTGCCAGCAGCTTAGGCCCACCAAACATTCAGTACTTC

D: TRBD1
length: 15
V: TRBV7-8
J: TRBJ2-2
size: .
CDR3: CASSPWTGNTGELFF
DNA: TGTGCCAGCAGCCCGTGGACAGGGAACACCGGGGAGCTGTTTTTT

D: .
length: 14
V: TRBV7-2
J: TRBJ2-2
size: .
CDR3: CASSFGGNTGELFF
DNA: TGTGCCAGCAGCTTCGGGGGAAACACCGGGGAGCTGTTTTTT

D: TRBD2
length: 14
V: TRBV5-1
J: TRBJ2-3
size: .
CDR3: CASRWLAGTDTQYF
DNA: TGCGCCAGCAGGTGGCTAGCGGGCACAGATACGCAGTATTTT

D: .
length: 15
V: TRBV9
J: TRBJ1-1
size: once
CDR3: CASSVRGDWNTEAFF
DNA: TGTGCCAGCAGCGTTCGGGGGGACTGGAACACTGAAGCTTTCTTT

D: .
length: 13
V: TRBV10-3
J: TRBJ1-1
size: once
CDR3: CAIADGRDTEAFF
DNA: TGTGCCATCGCGGATGGGCGGGACACTGAAGCTTTCTTT

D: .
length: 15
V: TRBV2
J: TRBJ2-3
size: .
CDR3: CASTQRGGYTDTQYF
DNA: TGTGCCAGCACCCAAAGGGGGGGCTACACAGATACGCAGTATTTT

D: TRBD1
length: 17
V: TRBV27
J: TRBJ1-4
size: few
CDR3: CASSFFPHRGPNEKLFF
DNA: TGTGCCAGCAGTTTTTTTCCACACAGGGGCCCTAATGAAAAACTGTTTTTT

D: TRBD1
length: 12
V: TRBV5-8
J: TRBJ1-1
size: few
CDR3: CASSLPTGAAFF
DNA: TGTGCCAGCAGCTTGCCGACAGGGGCAGCTTTCTTT

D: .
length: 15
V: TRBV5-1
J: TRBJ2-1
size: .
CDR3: CASSWQGMNYNEQFF
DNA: TGCGCCAGCAGCTGGCAGGGAATGAACTACAATGAGCAGTTCTTC

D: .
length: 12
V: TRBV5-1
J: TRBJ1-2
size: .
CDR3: CASSLDRGGYTF
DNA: TGCGCCAGCAGCTTGGATCGCGGTGGCTACACCTTC

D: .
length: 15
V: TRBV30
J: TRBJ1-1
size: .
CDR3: CAWSVGRTIGTEAFF
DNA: TGTGCCTGGAGTGTGGGTCGAACCATCGGGACTGAAGCTTTCTTT

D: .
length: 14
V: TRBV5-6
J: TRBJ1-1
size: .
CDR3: CASSFRRRNTEAFF
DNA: TGTGCCAGCAGCTTTCGTAGGAGGAACACTGAAGCTTTCTTT

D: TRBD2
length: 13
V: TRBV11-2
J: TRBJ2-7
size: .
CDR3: CASSLEAGAEQYF
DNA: TGTGCCAGCAGCTTAGAAGCGGGAGCCGAGCAGTACTTC

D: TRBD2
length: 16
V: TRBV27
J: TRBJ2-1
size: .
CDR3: CASSLVTSGGYNEQFF
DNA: TGTGCCAGCAGTTTAGTTACTAGCGGGGGGTACAATGAGCAGTTCTTC

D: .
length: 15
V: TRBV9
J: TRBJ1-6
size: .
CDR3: CASSVGAVEHSPLHF
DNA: TGTGCCAGCAGCGTAGGGGCAGTGGAACACTCACCCCTCCACTTT

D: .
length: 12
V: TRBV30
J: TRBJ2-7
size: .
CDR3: CAWSVPGIEQYF
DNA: TGTGCCTGGAGTGTACCAGGGATTGAGCAGTACTTC

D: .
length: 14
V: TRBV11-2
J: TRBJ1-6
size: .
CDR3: CASSLVGVHSPLHF
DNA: TGTGCCAGCAGCTTAGTAGGGGTACATTCACCCCTCCACTTT

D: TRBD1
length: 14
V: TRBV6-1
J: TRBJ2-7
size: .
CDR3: CASMDRGLVGEQYF
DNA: TGTGCCAGCATGGACAGGGGGCTTGTGGGCGAGCAGTACTTC

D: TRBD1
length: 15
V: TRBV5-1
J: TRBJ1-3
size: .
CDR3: CASSSQGATGNTIYF
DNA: TGCGCCAGCAGCTCACAGGGGGCTACTGGAAACACCATATATTTT

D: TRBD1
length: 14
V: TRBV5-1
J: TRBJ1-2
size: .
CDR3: CASSSGQVKAGYTF
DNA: TGCGCCAGCAGCTCCGGACAGGTCAAAGCCGGCTACACCTTC

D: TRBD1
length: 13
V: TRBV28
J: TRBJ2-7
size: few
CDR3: CASSSIQGSEQYF
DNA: TGTGCCAGCAGTTCAATACAGGGGAGCGAGCAGTACTTC

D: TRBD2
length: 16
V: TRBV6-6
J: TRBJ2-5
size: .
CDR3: CASSGTSGGAVETQYF
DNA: TGTGCCAGCAGCGGGACTAGCGGGGGGGCCGTTGAGACCCAGTACTTC

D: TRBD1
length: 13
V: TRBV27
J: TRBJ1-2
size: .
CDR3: CASKSGDRRGYTF
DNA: TGTGCCAGCAAGTCAGGGGACAGGAGGGGCTACACCTTC

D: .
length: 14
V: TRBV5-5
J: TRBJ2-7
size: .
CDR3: CASSLEAGAYEQYF
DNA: TGTGCCAGCAGCTTGGAAGCAGGGGCCTACGAGCAGTACTTC

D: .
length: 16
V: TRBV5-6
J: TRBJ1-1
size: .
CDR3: CASSLGATGMGTEAFF
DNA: TGTGCCAGCAGCTTGGGGGCCACAGGGATGGGCACTGAAGCTTTCTTT

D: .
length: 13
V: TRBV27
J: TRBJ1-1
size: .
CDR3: CASSFFPGAEAFF
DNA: TGTGCCAGCAGTTTTTTTCCGGGGGCTGAAGCTTTCTTT

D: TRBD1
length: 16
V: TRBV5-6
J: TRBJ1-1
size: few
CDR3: CASSLRDRDRGAEAFF
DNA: TGTGCCAGCAGCCTCCGCGACCGGGACAGGGGCGCTGAAGCTTTCTTT

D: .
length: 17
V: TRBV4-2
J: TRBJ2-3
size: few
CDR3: CASSLKGTGWDTDTQYF
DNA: TGTGCCAGCAGCCTTAAAGGGACTGGGTGGGACACAGATACGCAGTATTTT

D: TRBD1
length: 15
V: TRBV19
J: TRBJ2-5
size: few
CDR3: CASSIRTGTQETQYF
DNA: TGTGCCAGTAGTATCAGGACAGGAACACAAGAGACCCAGTACTTC

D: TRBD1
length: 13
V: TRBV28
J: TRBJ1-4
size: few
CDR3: CASSRTGYGKLFF
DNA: TGTGCCAGCAGTAGGACAGGGTACGGAAAACTGTTTTTT

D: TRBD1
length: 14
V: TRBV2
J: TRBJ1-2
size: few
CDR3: CASSEIRGRDGYTF
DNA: TGTGCCAGCAGTGAAATAAGGGGGCGGGATGGCTACACCTTC

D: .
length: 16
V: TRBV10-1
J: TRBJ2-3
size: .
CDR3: CASSEWRTGSTDTQYF
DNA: TGCGCCAGCAGTGAGTGGCGGACGGGAAGCACAGATACGCAGTATTTT

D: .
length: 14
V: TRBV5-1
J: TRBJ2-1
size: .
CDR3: CASSLAGAYNEQFF
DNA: TGCGCCAGCAGCTTGGCGGGGGCCTACAATGAGCAGTTCTTC

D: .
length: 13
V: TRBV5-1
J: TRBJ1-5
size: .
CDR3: CASSLYGGKPQHF
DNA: TGCGCCAGCAGCTTGTACGGGGGGAAGCCCCAGCATTTT

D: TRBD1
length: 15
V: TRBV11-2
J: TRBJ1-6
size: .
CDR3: CASSPRDRYNSPLHF
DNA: TGTGCCAGCAGCCCCCGGGACAGATATAATTCACCCCTCCACTTT

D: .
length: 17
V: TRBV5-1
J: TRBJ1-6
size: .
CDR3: CASSWGGRGSYNSPLHF
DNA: TGCGCCAGCAGCTGGGGGGGCAGAGGCTCCTATAATTCACCCCTCCACTTT

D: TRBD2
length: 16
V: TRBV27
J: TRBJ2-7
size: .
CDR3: CASSLSPSGAVYEQYF
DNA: TGTGCCAGCAGTTTATCGCCTAGCGGGGCCGTTTACGAGCAGTACTTC

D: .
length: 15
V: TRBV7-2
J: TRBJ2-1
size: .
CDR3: CASSLATNRMDEQFF
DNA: TGTGCCAGCAGCTTAGCGACGAACAGGATGGATGAGCAGTTCTTC

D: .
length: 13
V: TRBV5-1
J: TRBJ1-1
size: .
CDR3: CASKAGLNTEAFF
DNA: TGCGCCAGCAAGGCAGGCCTGAACACTGAAGCTTTCTTT

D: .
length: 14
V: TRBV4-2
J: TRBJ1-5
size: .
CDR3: CASSQIQGDQPQHF
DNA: TGTGCCAGCAGCCAAATACAGGGAGATCAGCCCCAGCATTTT

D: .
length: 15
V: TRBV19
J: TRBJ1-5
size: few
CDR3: CASNLGGNSNQPQHF
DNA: TGTGCCAGTAATCTTGGCGGGAATAGCAATCAGCCCCAGCATTTT

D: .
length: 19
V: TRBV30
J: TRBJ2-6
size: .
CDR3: CAWSVRLTNSFSGANVLTF
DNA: TGTGCCTGGAGTGTACGACTAACTAATTCCTTCTCTGGGGCCAACGTCCTGACTTTC

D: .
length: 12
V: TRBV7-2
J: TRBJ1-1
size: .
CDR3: CASSLAISEAFF
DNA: TGTGCCAGCAGCTTAGCCATCAGTGAAGCTTTCTTT

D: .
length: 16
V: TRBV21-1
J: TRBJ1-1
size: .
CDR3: CASLGGGAAGNTEAFF
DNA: TGTGCCAGCCTGGGCGGGGGGGCTGCGGGGAACACTGAAGCTTTCTTT

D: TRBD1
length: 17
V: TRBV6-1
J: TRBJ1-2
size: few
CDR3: CASSEELNRGPNYGYTF
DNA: TGTGCCAGCAGTGAAGAATTAAACAGGGGGCCAAACTATGGCTACACCTTC

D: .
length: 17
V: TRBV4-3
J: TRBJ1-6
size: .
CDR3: CASSQERTLQWGSPLHF
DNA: TGCGCCAGCAGCCAAGAGCGGACACTCCAATGGGGTTCACCCCTCCACTTT